These 7 T cell receptor beta chains came from one sample sequenced in a study of blood T cell repertoires in COVID-19. Repertoires were generated with immunoSEQ multiplex PCR, while TCRdb's copy carries only in-frame clones and drops some. The sample holds 100,000 or so clones, around 89% seen once. The sequenced sample consisted of peripheral blood. Every receptor here comes from a human donor with acute or convalescent COVID-19. The donor label of this sample is uncertain.

The chain couples TRBV6-6 to TRBJ1-5; possible D gene TRBD1, 5 bases. The CDR3 extends over 14 amino acids. The germline gives CDR1 MNHNY, CDR2 SVGAGI (reference sequence). Trimming pared 7 bases from V and 2 bases from J, leaving 12 bases between. The CDR3 coding sequence is TGTGCCAGCAACTCAGGGTTTGGCAATCAGCCCCAGCATTTT. As protein: CASNSGFGNQPQHF.

J is TRBJ2-7 and V is TRBV18; 7 bases match TRBD2. J lost 1 base, V lost 0 bases, and 3 bases had no gene match. There are 15 residues in the CDR3. The V gene's germline CDR1 is KGHSH and CDR2 LQKENI. CDR3 region: CASSPPGLPSYEQYF. In DNA form, the CDR3 reads TGTGCCAGCTCACCACCGGGACTACCTTCCTACGAGCAGTACTTC.

V is TRBV7-9 and J is TRBJ2-7; D might be TRBD1 (5 bases). Trimming removed 0 bases at V and 9 bases at J, with 9 bases between. Germline V gives CDR1 SEHNR, CDR2 FQNEAQ (reference sequence). This CDR3 region has 12 residues. The CDR3 region is CASSLADSPQYF. DNA for the CDR3: TGTGCCAGCAGCTTAGCCGACAGCCCGCAGTACTTC.

The rearrangement joins TRBV3-1 (or the pseudogene TRBV3-2) to TRBJ2-4; a possible D gene is TRBD2 (5 bases). This CDR3 comprises 15 residues. Trimming left V 4 bases short and J 0 bases short, with 10 bases between. Germline-derived CDR1 and CDR2 are LGHDT and YNNKEL (reference sequence). The CDR3 loop is CASSRRDSAKNIQYF. In DNA, the CDR3 is TGTGCCAGCAGCCGACGGGATTCAGCCAAAAACATTCAGTACTTC.

This chain connects TRBV6-5 to TRBJ2-7; 7 positions match TRBD2. Germline V lookup: CDR1 MNHEY, CDR2 SVGAGI. V gave up 2 bases and J gave up 1 base; unmatched junction bases: 5. The CDR3 is made up of 15 amino acids. The CDR3: CASSYDAGVSYEQYF. DNA of the CDR3: TGTGCCAGCAGTTACGACGCGGGGGTTTCCTACGAGCAGTACTTC.

This chain uses TRBV19 with TRBJ2-1, with 8 bases aligning to TRBD2. The CDR3 covers 15 residues. CDR1 is LNHDA and CDR2 is SQIVND in the germline V gene (reference sequence). The trim removed 6 bases at V and 1 base at J, leaving 5 bases unmatched. CDR3 coding DNA: TGTGCCAGTAGGAAGGGGACTAGGTCCTACAATGAGCAGTTCTTC. It is translated as CASRKGTRSYNEQFF.

This chain joins TRBV5-1 and TRBJ2-7; 10 bases fit TRBD1. J gave up 4 bases and V 4 bases, and 5 bases lay outside the gene matches. From germline, CDR1 is SGHRS and CDR2 YFSETQ. CDR3 length equals 14 residues. CDR3 coding DNA: TGCGCCAGCAGCCTGGGACAGGGGAGGTACGAGCAGTACTTC. Protein sequence: CASSLGQGRYEQYF.